This T cell receptor beta chain emerged from a study of CXCR3-negative and CXCR3-positive naive CD8 T cells. Across the whole study: Every library held about 1.5 +/- 0.3 million TRB reads, and the total came to 130 million to 150 million. Whole-study results and caveats: Naive subsets did not differ in surface CD5, and TRB CDR3 properties served to infer TCR strength. Unlike memory cells, which differed, naive CXCR3-negative and CXCR3-positive cells had similar TRBV-TRBJ usage.

Regarding this clonotype: The antigen remains undetermined.

Germline-derived CDR1 and CDR2 are MDHEN and SYDVKM. The CDR3 has 15 residues. The study sorted every CD8+ T cell subset in triplicate at about 270,000 cells each. 5' RACE that incorporated UMI labels was used to prepare the TRB cDNA libraries. TCRdb reprocessed the 5' RACE reads, with one entry per CDR3 protein and no DNA. The listing records under 70,000 distinct CDR3 sequences. The genes are TRBV28 and TRBJ2-7; TCRdb outputs TRBD2, but without DNA this stays unchecked. Material: memory CD8+ T cells from blood. The TCR comes from a human donor in good health. Some clones in this sample may be carry-over from other donors' samples. CDR3 loop: CASNPAGGRDSEQYF.